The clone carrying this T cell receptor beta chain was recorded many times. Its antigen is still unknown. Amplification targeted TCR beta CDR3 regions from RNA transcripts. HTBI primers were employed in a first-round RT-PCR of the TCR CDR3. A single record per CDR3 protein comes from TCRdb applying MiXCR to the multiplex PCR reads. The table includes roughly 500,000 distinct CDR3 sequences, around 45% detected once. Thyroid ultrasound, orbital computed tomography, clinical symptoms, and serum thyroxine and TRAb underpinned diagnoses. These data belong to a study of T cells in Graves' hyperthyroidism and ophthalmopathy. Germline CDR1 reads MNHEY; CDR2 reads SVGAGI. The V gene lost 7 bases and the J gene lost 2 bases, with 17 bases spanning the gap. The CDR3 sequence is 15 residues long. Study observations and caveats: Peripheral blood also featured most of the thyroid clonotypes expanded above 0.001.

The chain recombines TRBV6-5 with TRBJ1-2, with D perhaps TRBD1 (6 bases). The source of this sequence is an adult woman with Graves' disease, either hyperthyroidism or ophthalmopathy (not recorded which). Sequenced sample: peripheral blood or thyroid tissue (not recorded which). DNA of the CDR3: TGTGCCAGCACCCAGGGGCCGACAGTGAACTATGGCTACACCTTC. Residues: CASTQGPTVNYGYTF.